Presented here are 22 T cell receptor beta chains from one specimen sequenced in a study of brain T cells in children with intractable seizures. Stated time point: blood from clinic visit 5 months post-surgery; TSC patient then seizure free. TCRdb's table, derived via immunoSEQ multiplex PCR, lists solely in-frame clones and lacks some. This sample has approximately 330,000 clones, with over 85% found just once. This specimen was peripheral blood, taken roughly 5 months after surgery. These TCRs come from a boy under two years old with tuberous sclerosis and intractable seizures.

The chain carries TRBV6-2 or TRBV6-3 and TRBJ2-2; D remains ambiguous. Germline assignment: CDR1 MNHEY and CDR2 SVGEGT. V shed 4 bases and J shed 6 bases, with 9 bases lying between them. The CDR3 is 13 amino acids. The CDR3 bases are TGTGCCAGCAGTTCCGTGAATCCCGGGGAGCTGTTTTTT. Its translation: CASSSVNPGELFF.

The chain is built from TRBV3-1 (or the pseudogene TRBV3-2) and TRBJ1-5; D might be TRBD1 (6 bases). Germline loops: CDR1 LGHDT, CDR2 YNNKEL (reference sequence). Trimming cost V 2 bases and J 3 bases, with 11 bases left between them. This CDR3 contains 15 residues. This CDR3 is CASSQRAGANQPQHF. The DNA of the CDR3 is TGTGCCAGCAGCCAACGCGCAGGGGCCAATCAGCCCCAGCATTTT.

V is TRBV6-1 and J is TRBJ1-5; 7 bases match TRBD1. Germline V gene data show CDR1 as MNHNS and CDR2 as SASEGT. The CDR3 is 17 residues long. V shed 0 bases and J 4 bases; nucleotides not matched to a gene: 9. In nucleotides, the CDR3 is TGTGCCAGCAGTGAAGCGCTTCGTAGGGGGCTGAATCAGCCCCAGCATTTT. Amino acids: CASSEALRRGLNQPQHF.

The V gene is TRBV5-4, the J gene TRBJ1-2; no definite D call. This CDR3 is 12 amino acids long. Deletions cut 2 bases from V and 6 bases from J, with 8 bases between. CDR1 and CDR2 from the germline V gene are SGHNT and YYREEE (reference sequence). The CDR3 bases are TGTGCCAGCAGCTTAAGGGTTAATGGCTACACCTTC. Translating gives CASSLRVNGYTF.

The chain has TRBV18 and TRBJ2-1, with TRBD1 matching over 9 bases. V dropped 4 bases and J dropped 4; count of bases not matched to a gene: 5. The germline V gene has CDR1 KGHSH and CDR2 LQKENI. The CDR3 is made up of 15 amino acids. The DNA for the CDR3 is TGTGCCAGCTCACGAGACAGGGGGGTATACAATGAGCAGTTCTTC. It is translated as CASSRDRGVYNEQFF.

A word on this clone: Other DNA sequences in this sample translate to the same CDR3. The chain uses TRBV6-5 and TRBJ2-5; D remains unclear. CDR3 size: 11 residues. V was trimmed by 7 bases and J by 1 base, leaving 4 bases between them. CDR1 and CDR2 (germline): MNHEY, SVGAGI. CDR3 bases: TGTGCCAGCATTTCCCAAGAGACCCAGTACTTC. Translated, it gives CASISQETQYF.

The chain combines TRBV2 with TRBJ2-5, with TRBD1 as a possible D gene (6 bases). Germline lookup yields CDR1 SNHLY and CDR2 FYNNEI. CDR3 size: 15 residues. Trimming shortened V by 5 bases and J by 4 bases, and 17 bases separated the two germline ends. The CDR3 nucleotides read TGTGCCAGCAGTCCAATCAGGGGCGGAGCAGAGACCCAGTACTTC. Its protein product is CASSPIRGGAETQYF.

J is TRBJ2-7 and V is TRBV19; TRBD2 agrees at 9 bases. Germline CDR1 LNHDA, CDR2 SQIVND (reference sequence). The J segment lost 7 bases and the V segment lost 5 bases, leaving 9 bases of the junction unmatched. The CDR3 extends over 14 amino acids. CDR3 bases: TGTGCCAGTAGTTTCACTAGCGGGCGTCGGGAGCAGTACTTC. Encoded protein: CASSFTSGRREQYF.

The chain has TRBV15 and TRBJ1-5; perhaps TRBD1 as D (6 bases). The CDR3 covers 16 residues. Looked up from germline, CDR1 is LNHNV and CDR2 is YYDKDF (reference sequence). Deletions cut 1 base from V and 5 bases from J, with 15 bases between. The DNA for the CDR3 is TGTGCCACCAGCAGAGGTGGAGAGGACAGTTATCAGCCCCAGCATTTT. This codes for CATSRGGEDSYQPQHF.

The chain couples TRBV29-1 to TRBJ1-1; 8 bases agree with TRBD1. V dropped 4 bases and J dropped 6; count of bases not matched to a gene: 4. Germline V lookup: CDR1 SQVTM, CDR2 ANQGSEA. CDR3 length: 12 residues. CDR3 loop: CSVGYRGAEAFF. The CDR3 DNA follows: TGCAGCGTTGGTTACAGGGGGGCTGAAGCTTTCTTT.

V usage is TRBV19 and J usage is TRBJ2-1, with TRBD2 as a possible D gene (5 bases). With 3 bases removed from V and 8 bases from J, the gap between germline ends came to 5 bases. CDR3 size: 11 residues. Germline V gene lookup returns CDR1 LNHDA and CDR2 SQIVND (reference sequence). CDR3 protein: CASSMRDEQFF. The CDR3 coding sequence is TGTGCCAGTAGTATGAGGGATGAGCAGTTCTTC. The whole variable domain, filled in from reference TRBV19 and TRBJ2-1, reads DGGITQSPKYLFRKEGQNVTLSCEQNLNHDAMYWYRQDPGQGLRLIYYSQIVNDFQKGDIAEGYSVSREKKESFPLTVTSAQKNPTAFYLCASSMRDEQFFGPGTRLTVL.

V is TRBV29-1 and J is TRBJ2-5; D is unresolved. The germline V gene encodes CDR1 SQVTM and CDR2 ANQGSEA. The V gene lost 8 bases and the J gene lost 2 bases, with 15 bases spanning the gap. There are 13 residues in the CDR3. In DNA, the CDR3 is TGCAGCATCCTGATGGGGTTACAAGAGACCCAGTACTTC. This gives the protein CSILMGLQETQYF.

The chain uses TRBV7-3 and TRBJ2-1, with 8 bases identical to TRBD1. With V trimmed by 2 bases and J by 0 bases, 0 bases remained unmatched. The CDR3 length is 15 residues. Germline V gives CDR1 SGHTA, CDR2 FQGTGA. The CDR3: CASSLGQGSYNEQFF. DNA of the CDR3: TGTGCCAGCAGCTTAGGACAGGGCTCCTACAATGAGCAGTTCTTC.

The rearrangement links TRBV15 to TRBJ2-7, with D perhaps TRBD1 (5 bases). The CDR3 spans 17 residues. CDR1 and CDR2 from the germline V gene are LNHNV and YYDKDF (reference sequence). V lost 0 bases and J lost 3, with 18 bases in between. Written as DNA, the CDR3 is TGTGCCACCAGCAGAGAGCCAGGGCTTATCTATCACTACGAGCAGTACTTC. Its protein product is CATSREPGLIYHYEQYF.

The chain has TRBV27 and TRBJ1-6; D gene uncertain. Trimming took 1 base from V and 7 from J, leaving 8 bases between them. Germline V gene sequence: CDR1 MNHEY, CDR2 SMNVEV (reference sequence). CDR3 length: 14 residues. CDR3 residues: CASSLFGWNSPLHF. The CDR3 nucleotides are TGTGCCAGCAGTTTATTCGGGTGGAATTCACCCCTCCACTTT.

This clone was recorded only once. The V and J genes are TRBV5-4 and TRBJ1-2; D unclear. This CDR3 is 14 amino acids long. CDR1 and CDR2 (germline): SGHNT, YYREEE (reference sequence). The V end lost 5 bases, the J end lost 1 base, and 12 bases lay between the germline ends. The CDR3 reads CASRPDIFNYGYTF. The CDR3 DNA reads as TGTGCCAGCAGACCCGACATCTTTAACTATGGCTACACCTTC.

The rearrangement links TRBV3-1 (or the pseudogene TRBV3-2) to TRBJ1-4; 7 positions agree with TRBD1. The junction had 8 bases not matched to a gene; V was cut back by 4 bases and J by 6 bases. This CDR3 comprises 15 residues. CDR1 and CDR2 from the germline V gene are LGHDT and YNNKEL (reference sequence). CDR3 DNA: TGTGCCAGCAGCCTGACAGGGAGGGTTCATGAAAAACTGTTTTTT. Its translation: CASSLTGRVHEKLFF.

This chain uses TRBV6-5 with TRBJ2-2; no clear D gene. CDR3 size: 15 residues. The V end lost 3 bases, the J end lost 1 base, and 9 bases lay between the germline ends. Germline V CDR1 and CDR2: MNHEY, SVGAGI. The CDR3 DNA sequence: TGTGCCAGCAGTTATACGACGGTGAACACCGGGGAGCTGTTTTTT. Protein sequence: CASSYTTVNTGELFF.

The rearrangement joins TRBV5-5 to TRBJ2-2; D might be TRBD1 (6 bases). Trimming left V 3 bases short and J 0 bases short, with 9 bases between. The CDR3 loop spans 15 amino acids. Germline CDR1 is SGHKS and CDR2 is YYEKEE (reference sequence). The CDR3 nucleotides are TGTGCCAGCAGCTCCTACAGGGCGAACACCGGGGAGCTGTTTTTT. It yields the protein CASSSYRANTGELFF.

The chain links TRBV12-3 or TRBV12-4 to TRBJ1-1, with D tentatively TRBD1 (6 bases). The V end was cut by 5 bases, the J end by 5 bases, with 12 bases between. This CDR3 is 13 amino acids long. The CDR3 protein is CASSQGGRTEAFF. The DNA for the CDR3 is TGTGCCAGCAGTCAAGGGGGGAGGACTGAAGCTTTCTTT.

The chain couples TRBV7-8 to TRBJ1-3, with D possibly being TRBD1 (6 bases). CDR1 and CDR2 from the germline V gene are SGHVS and FQNEAQ. CDR3 size: 13 residues. V was pared by 6 bases and J by 2 bases, with 8 bases between. The CDR3 here is CASRRGAGNTIYF. As DNA, the CDR3 is TGTGCCAGCAGGAGGGGGGCTGGAAACACCATATATTTT.

V and J are TRBV10-3 and TRBJ1-1; 7 bases are shared with TRBD1. The CDR3 covers 15 residues. CDR1 is ENHRY and CDR2 is SYGVKD in the germline V gene. Unmatched junction bases numbered 10, after V lost 5 bases and J lost 4 bases. In nucleotides, the CDR3 is TGTGCCATCAGTCCTCTCCCGACAGGGACCACTGAAGCTTTCTTT. It is translated as CAISPLPTGTTEAFF.